This T cell receptor (beta chain) stems from a study of blood T cell repertoires in COVID-19. Study information: Samples of COVID-19 (acute and convalescent) were obtained from the United States, Italy and Spain.

The table came from immunoSEQ multiplex PCR; TCRdb's copy has only in-frame clones and leaves some out. The sample shows about 73,000 clones, roughly three quarters of them seen only once. Germline loops: CDR1 WNHNN, CDR2 SYGVQD (reference sequence). V trimming: 6 bases; J trimming: 7 bases; junction bases outside the gene matches: 8. There are 14 residues in the CDR3. The receptor comes from a man between 65 and 80 years old with COVID-19, enrolled during active disease. J is TRBJ2-2 and V is TRBV10-1; TRBD1 matches at 7 bases. Sequencing used peripheral blood. In DNA form, the CDR3 reads TGCGCCAGCAGGCCACAGGGGTCAGGCGGGGAGCTGTTTTTT. It codes for CASRPQGSGGELFF.